This T cell receptor (beta chain) stems from a study of immune cell composition in non-small cell lung cancer. Study details: Tumours were mainly lung adenocarcinoma or squamous cell carcinoma. Regarding the study as a whole: Lung adenocarcinomas had lower top 10 clone scores and clonality than squamous tumours. TIL tumour reactivity correlated with maximal tumour-associated clone frequency in adenocarcinoma. Clones >0.5% enriched in tumour were rarer in adenocarcinoma (around 35%) than squamous (approximately 75%).

Regarding this clone: Its antigen is as yet unknown.

The protocol was immunoSEQ multiplex PCR, while the TCRdb copy is restricted to in-frame clones and leaves out a portion. The sample holds some 14,000 clones, 81% seen once. Between the trimmed V and J ends, which lost 5 bases and 2 bases, there was a span of 24 bases. CDR3 length: 17 residues. Per the germline V gene, CDR1 is SQVTM and CDR2 is ANQGSEA. The J gene is TRBJ2-5, the V gene TRBV29-1, with D perhaps TRBD1 (8 bases). The sequenced sample consisted of lung tumor tissue. The receptor comes from a human donor with non-small cell lung cancer. The CDR3 DNA sequence: TGCAGCGTTTTTGGGGGGGAGGGCAGGGGGCGGCAAGAGACCCAGTACTTC. Translated: CSVFGGEGRGRQETQYF.